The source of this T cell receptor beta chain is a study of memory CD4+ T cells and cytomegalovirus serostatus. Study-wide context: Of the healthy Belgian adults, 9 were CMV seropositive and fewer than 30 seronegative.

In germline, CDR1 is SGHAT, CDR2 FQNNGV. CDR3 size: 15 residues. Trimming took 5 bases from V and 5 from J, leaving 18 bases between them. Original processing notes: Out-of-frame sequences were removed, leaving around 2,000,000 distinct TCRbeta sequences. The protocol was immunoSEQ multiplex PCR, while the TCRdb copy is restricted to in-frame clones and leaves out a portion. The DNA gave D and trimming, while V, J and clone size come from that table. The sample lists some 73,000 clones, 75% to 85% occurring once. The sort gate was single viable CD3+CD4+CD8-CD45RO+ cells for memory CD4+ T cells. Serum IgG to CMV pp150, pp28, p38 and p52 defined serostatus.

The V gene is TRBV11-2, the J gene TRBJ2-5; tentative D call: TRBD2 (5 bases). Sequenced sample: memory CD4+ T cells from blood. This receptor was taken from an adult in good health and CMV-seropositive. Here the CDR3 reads CASSIARGQGETQYF. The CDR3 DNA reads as TGTGCCAGCAGCATAGCACGGGGTCAAGGGGAGACCCAGTACTTC.